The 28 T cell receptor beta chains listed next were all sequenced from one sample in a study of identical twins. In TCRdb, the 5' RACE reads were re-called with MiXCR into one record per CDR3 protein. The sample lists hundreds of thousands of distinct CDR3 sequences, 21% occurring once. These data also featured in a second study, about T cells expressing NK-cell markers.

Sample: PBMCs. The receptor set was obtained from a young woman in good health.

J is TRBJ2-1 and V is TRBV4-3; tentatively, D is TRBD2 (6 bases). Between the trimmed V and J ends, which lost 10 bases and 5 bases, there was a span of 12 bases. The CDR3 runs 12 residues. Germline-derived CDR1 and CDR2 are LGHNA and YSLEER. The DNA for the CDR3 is TGCGCCACGGGACGGGGGAACAATGAGCAGTTCTTC. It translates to CATGRGNNEQFF.

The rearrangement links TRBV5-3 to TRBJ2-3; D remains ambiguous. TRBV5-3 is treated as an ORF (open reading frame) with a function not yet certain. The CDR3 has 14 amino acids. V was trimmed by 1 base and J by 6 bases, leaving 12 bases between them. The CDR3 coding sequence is TGTGCCAGAAGCTTGAGACGACCGGCCGATACGCAGTATTTT. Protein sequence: CARSLRRPADTQYF.

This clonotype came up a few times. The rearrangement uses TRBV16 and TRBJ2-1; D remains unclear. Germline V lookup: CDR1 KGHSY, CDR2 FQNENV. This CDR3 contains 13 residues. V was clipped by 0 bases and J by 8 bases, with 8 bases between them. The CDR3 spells CASSQSAAYEQFF. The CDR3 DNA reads TGTGCCAGCAGCCAATCTGCGGCCTATGAGCAGTTCTTC.

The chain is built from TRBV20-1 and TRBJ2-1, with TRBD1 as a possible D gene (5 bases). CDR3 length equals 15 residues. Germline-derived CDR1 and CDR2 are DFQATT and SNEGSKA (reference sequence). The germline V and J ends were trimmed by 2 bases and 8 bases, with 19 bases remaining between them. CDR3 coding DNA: TGCAGTGCTAGACAAGGGGCCAGGAAAGCCGATGAGCAGTTCTTC. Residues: CSARQGARKADEQFF.

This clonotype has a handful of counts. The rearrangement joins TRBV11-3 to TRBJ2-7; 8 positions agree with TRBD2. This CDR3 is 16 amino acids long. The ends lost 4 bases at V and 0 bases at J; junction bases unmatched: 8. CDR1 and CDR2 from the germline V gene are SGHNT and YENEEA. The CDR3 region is CASSSVGTRHSYEQYF. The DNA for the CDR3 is TGTGCCAGCAGCTCAGTAGGGACTAGACACTCCTACGAGCAGTACTTC.

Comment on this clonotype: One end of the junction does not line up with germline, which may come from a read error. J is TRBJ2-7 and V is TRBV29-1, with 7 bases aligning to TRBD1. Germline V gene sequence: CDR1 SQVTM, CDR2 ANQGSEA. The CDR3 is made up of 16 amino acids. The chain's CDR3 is CSVEAPGQASSCEQYF. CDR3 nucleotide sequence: TGCAGCGTTGAAGCCCCTGGACAGGCAAGCTCCTGCGAGCAGTACTTC.

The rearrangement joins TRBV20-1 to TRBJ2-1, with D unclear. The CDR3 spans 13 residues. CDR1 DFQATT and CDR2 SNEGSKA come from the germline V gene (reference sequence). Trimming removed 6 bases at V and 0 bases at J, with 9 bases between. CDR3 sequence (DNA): TGCAGTGCCTCGTGGAGCTCCTACAATGAGCAGTTCTTC. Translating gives CSASWSSYNEQFF.

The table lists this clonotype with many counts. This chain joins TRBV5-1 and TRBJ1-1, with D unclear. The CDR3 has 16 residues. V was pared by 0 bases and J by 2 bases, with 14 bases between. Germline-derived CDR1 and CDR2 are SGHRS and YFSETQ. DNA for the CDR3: TGCGCCAGCAGCTTGGGGGTGACATCGATCAACACTGAAGCTTTCTTT. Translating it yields CASSLGVTSINTEAFF.

CDR3: CSVGLLGVTYEQYF. CDR3 in DNA: TGCAGCGTTGGTCTCTTAGGGGTAACCTACGAGCAGTACTTC. The V call is TRBV29-1, the J call TRBJ2-7; perhaps TRBD1 as D (5 bases). Looked up from germline, CDR1 is SQVTM and CDR2 is ANQGSEA. Deletions cut 4 bases from V and 2 bases from J, with 15 bases between. The CDR3 contains 14 residues.

The CDR3 here is CAISGTYSGANVLTF. As DNA, the CDR3 is TGTGCCATCAGTGGAACCTACTCTGGGGCCAACGTCCTGACTTTC. This sequence joins TRBV10-3 and TRBJ2-6; the D is unclear. Trimming took 4 bases from V and 0 from J, leaving 7 bases between them. Germline lookup yields CDR1 ENHRY and CDR2 SYGVKD. This CDR3 comprises 15 residues.

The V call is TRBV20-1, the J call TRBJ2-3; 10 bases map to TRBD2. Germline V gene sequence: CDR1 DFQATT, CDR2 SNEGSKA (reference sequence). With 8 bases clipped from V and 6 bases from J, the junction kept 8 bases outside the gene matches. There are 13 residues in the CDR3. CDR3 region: CSSEAGGRDTQYF. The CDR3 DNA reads TGCAGTTCCGAAGCGGGGGGGAGGGATACGCAGTATTTT.

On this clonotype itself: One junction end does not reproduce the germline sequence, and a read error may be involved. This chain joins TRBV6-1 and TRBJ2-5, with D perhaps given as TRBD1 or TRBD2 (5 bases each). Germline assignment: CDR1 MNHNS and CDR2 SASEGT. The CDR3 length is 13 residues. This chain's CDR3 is CASMSPGAGGQVF. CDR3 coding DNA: TGTGCCAGCATGTCCCCCGGGGCCGGTGGCCAAGTCTTC.

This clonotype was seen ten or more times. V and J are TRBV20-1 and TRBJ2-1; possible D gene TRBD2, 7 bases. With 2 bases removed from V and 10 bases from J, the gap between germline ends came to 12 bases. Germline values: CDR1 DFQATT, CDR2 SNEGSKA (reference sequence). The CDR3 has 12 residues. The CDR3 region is CSARKQGGEQFF. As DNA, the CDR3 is TGCAGTGCTAGAAAACAGGGAGGGGAGCAGTTCTTC.

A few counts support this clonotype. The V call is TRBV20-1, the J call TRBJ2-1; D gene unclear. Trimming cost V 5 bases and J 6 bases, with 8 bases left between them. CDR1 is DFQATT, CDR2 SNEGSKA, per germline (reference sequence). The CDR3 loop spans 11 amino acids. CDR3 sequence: CSASRSNEQFF. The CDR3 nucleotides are TGCAGTGCTTCTCGGTCCAATGAGCAGTTCTTC.

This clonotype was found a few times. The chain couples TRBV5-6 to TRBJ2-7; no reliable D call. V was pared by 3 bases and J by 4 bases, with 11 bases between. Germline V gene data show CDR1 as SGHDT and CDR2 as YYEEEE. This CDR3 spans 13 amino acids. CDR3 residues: CASSSVADYEQYF. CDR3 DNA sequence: TGTGCCAGCAGCTCCGTGGCGGATTACGAGCAGTACTTC. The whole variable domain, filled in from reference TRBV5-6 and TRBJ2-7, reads DAGVTQSPTHLIKTRGQQVTLRCSPKSGHDTVSWYQQALGQGPQFIFQYYEEEERQRGNFPDRFSGHQFPNYSSELNVNALLLGDSALYLCASSSVADYEQYFGPGTRLTVT.

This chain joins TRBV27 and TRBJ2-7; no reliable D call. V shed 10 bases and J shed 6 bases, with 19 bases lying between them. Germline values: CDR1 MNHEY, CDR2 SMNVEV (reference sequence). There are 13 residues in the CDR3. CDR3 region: CATNSGGVGEQYF. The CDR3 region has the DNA TGTGCCACCAACTCGGGCGGCGTCGGCGAGCAGTACTTC.

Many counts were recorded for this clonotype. As DNA, the CDR3 is TGCAGCGTTGAAGGAGGGTTTGTGGAGCAAGAGACCCAGTACTTC. This translates into CSVEGGFVEQETQYF. The chain combines TRBV29-1 with TRBJ2-5; TRBD2 might be the D (5 bases). CDR1 is SQVTM and CDR2 is ANQGSEA in the germline V gene. This CDR3 is 15 amino acids long. With 1 base removed from V and 2 bases from J, the gap between germline ends came to 14 bases.

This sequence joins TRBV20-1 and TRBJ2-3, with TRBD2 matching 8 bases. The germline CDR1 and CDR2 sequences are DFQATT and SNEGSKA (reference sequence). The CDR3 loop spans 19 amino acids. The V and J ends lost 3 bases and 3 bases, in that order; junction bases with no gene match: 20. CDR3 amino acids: CSARPLTGGPTVETDTQYF. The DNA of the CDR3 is TGCAGTGCTAGGCCCCTTACGGGGGGGCCGACGGTTGAAACAGATACGCAGTATTTT.

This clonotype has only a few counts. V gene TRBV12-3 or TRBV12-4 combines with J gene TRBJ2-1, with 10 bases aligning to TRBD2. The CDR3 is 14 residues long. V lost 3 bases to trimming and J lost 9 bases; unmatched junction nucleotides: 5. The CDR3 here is CASSFGTSVPEQFF. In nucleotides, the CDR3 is TGTGCCAGCAGTTTTGGGACTAGCGTTCCTGAGCAGTTCTTC.

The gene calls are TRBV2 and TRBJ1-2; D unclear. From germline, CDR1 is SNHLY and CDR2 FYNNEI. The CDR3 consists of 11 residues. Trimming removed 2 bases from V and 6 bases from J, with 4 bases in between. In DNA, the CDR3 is TGTGCCAGCAGTGAAAGGGATGGCTACACCTTC. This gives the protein CASSERDGYTF.

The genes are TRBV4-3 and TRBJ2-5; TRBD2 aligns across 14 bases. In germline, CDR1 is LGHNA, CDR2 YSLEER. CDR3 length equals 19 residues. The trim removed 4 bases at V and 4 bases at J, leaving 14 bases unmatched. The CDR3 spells CASSLRLAGGPVSRETQYF. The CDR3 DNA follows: TGCGCCAGCAGCCTTCGACTAGCGGGAGGGCCAGTTTCTCGAGAGACCCAGTACTTC.

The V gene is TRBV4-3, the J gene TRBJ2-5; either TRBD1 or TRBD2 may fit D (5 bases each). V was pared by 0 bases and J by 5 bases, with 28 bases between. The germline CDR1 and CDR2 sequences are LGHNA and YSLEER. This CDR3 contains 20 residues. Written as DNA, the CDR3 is TGCGCCAGCAGCCAAGAGTTGGGGGATACCGGGACCCCAAGTCGGGAGACCCAGTACTTC. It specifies CASSQELGDTGTPSRETQYF.

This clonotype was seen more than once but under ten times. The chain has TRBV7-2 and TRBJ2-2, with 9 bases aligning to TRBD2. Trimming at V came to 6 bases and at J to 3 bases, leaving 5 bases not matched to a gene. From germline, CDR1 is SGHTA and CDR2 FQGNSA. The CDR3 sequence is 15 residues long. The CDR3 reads CASSKGTSYTGELFF. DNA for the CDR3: TGTGCCAGCAGTAAAGGGACTAGCTACACCGGGGAGCTGTTTTTT.

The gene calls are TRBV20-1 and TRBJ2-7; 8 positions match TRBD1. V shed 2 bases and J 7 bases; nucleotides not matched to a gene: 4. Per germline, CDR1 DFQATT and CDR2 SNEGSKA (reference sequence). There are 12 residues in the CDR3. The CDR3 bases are TGCAGTGCTAGAACCAGGGGGCTGGAGCAGTACTTC. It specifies CSARTRGLEQYF.

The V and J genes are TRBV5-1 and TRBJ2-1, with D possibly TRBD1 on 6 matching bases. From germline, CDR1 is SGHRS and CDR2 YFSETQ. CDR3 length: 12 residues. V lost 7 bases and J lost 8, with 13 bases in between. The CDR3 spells CASGTQGYEQFF. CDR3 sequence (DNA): TGCGCCAGCGGCACCCAGGGGTATGAGCAGTTCTTC.

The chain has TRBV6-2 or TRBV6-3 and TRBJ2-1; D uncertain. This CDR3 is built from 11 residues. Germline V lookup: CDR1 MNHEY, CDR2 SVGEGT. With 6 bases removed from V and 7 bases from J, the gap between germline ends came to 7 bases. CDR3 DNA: TGTGCCAGCAGCATACGAAATGAGCAGTTCTTC. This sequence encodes CASSIRNEQFF.

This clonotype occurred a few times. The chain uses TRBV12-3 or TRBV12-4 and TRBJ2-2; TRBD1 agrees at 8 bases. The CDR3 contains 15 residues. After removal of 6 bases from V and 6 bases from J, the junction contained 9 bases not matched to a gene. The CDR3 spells CASRTTGATAGELFF. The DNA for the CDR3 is TGTGCCAGCAGAACGACAGGGGCGACGGCCGGGGAGCTGTTTTTT.

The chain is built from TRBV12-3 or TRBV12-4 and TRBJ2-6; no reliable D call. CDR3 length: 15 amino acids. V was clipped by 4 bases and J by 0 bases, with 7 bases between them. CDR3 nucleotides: TGTGCCAGCAGTTCGCCAGCCTCTGGGGCCAACGTCCTGACTTTC. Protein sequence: CASSSPASGANVLTF.